A selection of T cell receptor beta chains follows, all from one sample in a study of metastatic and nonmetastatic thyroid tumors. MiXCR re-clonotyped the PCR reads for TCRdb. Of roughly 6,000 clones in the sample, 30% to 35% were seen once. Sequencing input: tumor tissue. These receptors were taken from a female donor with papillary thyroid cancer or a benign thyroid nodule (not recorded which). Some clones in this sample may be carry-over from other donors' samples. CDR3s include the opening cysteine and the closing phenylalanine or tryptophan. D genes are given only for firm matches. Size is stated for part of the rows, as once, few or many counts, or as a class when the clone is expanded.

cdr3_nt,cdr3_aa,clone_size,d_call,v_call,j_call,cdr3_length
TGCGCCAGCAGCCAGAGGGAGAATAGCAATCAGCCCCAGCATTTT,CASSQRENSNQPQHF,-,-,TRBV4-1,TRBJ1-5,15
TGCGCCAGCAGCAAAGGACAGGGGGGCAATGAGCAGTTCTTC,CASSKGQGGNEQFF,once,TRBD1,TRBV5-1,TRBJ2-1,14
TGTGCCAGCAGCTTCGACACCGGGGAGCTGTTTTTT,CASSFDTGELFF,-,-,TRBV11-3,TRBJ2-2,12
TGCAGTGCTAGTTCTGGGGCCACCATATATTTT,CSASSGATIYF,-,-,TRBV20-1,TRBJ1-3,11
TGCGCCAGCAGCGGTGGCCTAGGACACTCGGAATCACCCCTCCACTTT,CASSGGLGHSESPLHF,-,-,TRBV5-1,TRBJ1-6,16
TGTGCCAGCAGGGAACCTTGGGGGACTAGCGGGAGGGCCGGGAACACCGGGGAGCTGTTTTTT,CASREPWGTSGRAGNTGELFF,-,TRBD2,TRBV6-1,TRBJ2-2,21
TGTGCCAGCAGTTTCTCAAGAGACCGGGACAGGGATTTCTACGAGCAGTACTTC,CASSFSRDRDRDFYEQYF,large,TRBD1,TRBV27,TRBJ2-7,18
TGCAGTGCTAGAGATATGAGCGTTAAGAACACCGGGGAGCTGTTTTTT,CSARDMSVKNTGELFF,-,-,TRBV20-1,TRBJ2-2,16
TGCGCCAGCAGCTGGGGATCGCCCAGCGGGAGCTCCGAGCAGTACTTC,CASSWGSPSGSSEQYF,-,TRBD2,TRBV5-1,TRBJ2-7,16
TGCAGTGAAGACAGGGAGGCGGAGACCCAGTACTTC,CSEDREAETQYF,-,-,TRBV20-1,TRBJ2-5,12
TGCAGTGCTACCGACCCGCTGACGGTGAACACTGAAGCTTTCTTT,CSATDPLTVNTEAFF,-,-,TRBV20-1,TRBJ1-1,15
TGTGCCACCCGCCGGAACACTGAAGCTTTCTTT,CATRRNTEAFF,few,-,TRBV6-1,TRBJ1-1,11
TGTGCCAGCAGTTTTGTGGTCGGGGGCACCATATATTTT,CASSFVVGGTIYF,medium-sized,-,TRBV27,TRBJ1-3,13
TGTGCCAGCAGACCCGACAGGGTTCTCTCCCCCTTTGACTATGGCTACACCTTC,CASRPDRVLSPFDYGYTF,-,TRBD1,TRBV28,TRBJ1-2,18
TGCAGTGCTAGAGACCAAGAGACCCAGTACTTC,CSARDQETQYF,-,-,TRBV20-1,TRBJ2-5,11
TGTGTCTCCTCCTTGGGTGGGCGTCCTAATGAAAAACTGTTTTTT,CVSSLGGRPNEKLFF,-,-,TRBV10-3,TRBJ1-4,15
TGTGCCAGCAGACTAGCAGTCTACGAGCAGTACTTC,CASRLAVYEQYF,medium-sized,-,TRBV2,TRBJ2-7,12
TGTGCCAGCAGTTTGGGGTCGGGTGGTAGAAATGAGCAGTTCTTC,CASSLGSGGRNEQFF,few,-,TRBV12-3/TRBV12-4,TRBJ2-1,15
TGTGCCAGCATCATCCTCTTAGATGAAAAACTGTTTTTT,CASIILLDEKLFF,-,-,TRBV7-8,TRBJ1-4,13
TGTGCCAGCAGTAGGCCCGGGCTATACAATGAGCAGTTCTTC,CASSRPGLYNEQFF,large,-,TRBV12-3/TRBV12-4,TRBJ2-1,14
TGTGCCACCAGTGAAGGGGGAAGGTTTCAGCCCCAGCATTTT,CATSEGGRFQPQHF,few,-,TRBV24-1,TRBJ1-5,14
TGTGCCTGGAGTGTAAAACCCGCCCATGGCTACACCTTC,CAWSVKPAHGYTF,-,-,TRBV30,TRBJ1-2,13
TGTGCCAGCAGTGGGGGACAGGGGAACAACGAGCAGTACTTC,CASSGGQGNNEQYF,few,TRBD1,TRBV2,TRBJ2-7,14
TGTGCCAGCAGTTATAGGTACACAGATACGCAGTATTTT,CASSYRYTDTQYF,few,-,TRBV6-5,TRBJ2-3,13
TGTGCTAGTGGTTCCCATTGGACTAGCGCCCCCTACGAGCAGTACTTC,CASGSHWTSAPYEQYF,few,TRBD2,TRBV12-5,TRBJ2-7,16
TGCGCCAGCAGCTTGGGCCACACCCAAAAAAACATTCAGTACTTC,CASSLGHTQKNIQYF,medium-sized,-,TRBV5-1,TRBJ2-4,15
TGTGCCAGCAGCGTAGCTTGGGACGGGAGAGGGGGGGAGACCCAGTACTTC,CASSVAWDGRGGETQYF,large,-,TRBV9,TRBJ2-5,17
TGTGCCAGCAGCTCGGGTGGCGGGGGAGTCATGACCCAGTACTTC,CASSSGGGGVMTQYF,-,TRBD2,TRBV11-1,TRBJ2-5,15
TGTGCCATCACCCGGATGGGGACTAGCGGGGGCACAGATACGCAGTATTTT,CAITRMGTSGGTDTQYF,-,TRBD2,TRBV10-3,TRBJ2-3,17
TGTGCCAGCAGTGACGGAGGTAAGGACACTGAAGCTTTCTTT,CASSDGGKDTEAFF,few,-,TRBV25-1,TRBJ1-1,14
TGTGCCCGCAGTTTATCGCAAGGAGATGGCTACCCCTTC,CARSLSQGDGYPF,-,-,TRBV12-3/TRBV12-4,TRBJ1-2,13
TGTGCCAGCAGCTTACGGCGGGTCACAGATACGCAGTATTTT,CASSLRRVTDTQYF,-,-,TRBV11-2,TRBJ2-3,14
TGTGCCAGCAGTGTACAGGTGGGCGGCCAAGAGACCCAGTACTTC,CASSVQVGGQETQYF,few,-,TRBV6-1,TRBJ2-5,15
TGCGCCAGCAGCTTGGTGGGGGGTGTGAGCACCGGGGAGCTGTTTTTT,CASSLVGGVSTGELFF,-,-,TRBV5-1,TRBJ2-2,16
TGCAGTGCTTCCGGGACAGTAAGCACAGATACGCAGTATTTT,CSASGTVSTDTQYF,many,TRBD1,TRBV20-1,TRBJ2-3,14
TGTGCCAGTAGTATTGGCGGGAATGAGCAGTTCTTC,CASSIGGNEQFF,few,-,TRBV19,TRBJ2-1,12
TGTGCTACCAGCGAGGGAGGCGGAGCGGGTGATCAGCCCCAGCATTTT,CATSEGGGAGDQPQHF,few,-,TRBV15,TRBJ1-5,16
TGTGCCAGCAGGAGAGGGGTGGGAAGGAGGGAGACCCAGTACTTC,CASRRGVGRRETQYF,few,-,TRBV6-1,TRBJ2-5,15
TGTGCCAGTAGAACCTCCGGGAAACATGGCTACACCTTC,CASRTSGKHGYTF,-,-,TRBV19,TRBJ1-2,13
TGTGCCTGGAGTGGGGCGGGAAATTCACCCCTCCACTTT,CAWSGAGNSPLHF,-,-,TRBV30,TRBJ1-6,13
TGTGCCACGGGGTCGGGATACACTGAAGCTTTCTTT,CATGSGYTEAFF,many,-,TRBV7-9,TRBJ1-1,12
TGTGCCAGCAGCTCAGGGGGAAGCCACCAAGAGACCCAGTACTTC,CASSSGGSHQETQYF,-,TRBD1,TRBV3-1,TRBJ2-5,15
TGTGCCAGCAGTGTAGTTGGGACAGGGACCTACGAGCAGTACTTC,CASSVVGTGTYEQYF,-,TRBD1,TRBV6-1,TRBJ2-7,15